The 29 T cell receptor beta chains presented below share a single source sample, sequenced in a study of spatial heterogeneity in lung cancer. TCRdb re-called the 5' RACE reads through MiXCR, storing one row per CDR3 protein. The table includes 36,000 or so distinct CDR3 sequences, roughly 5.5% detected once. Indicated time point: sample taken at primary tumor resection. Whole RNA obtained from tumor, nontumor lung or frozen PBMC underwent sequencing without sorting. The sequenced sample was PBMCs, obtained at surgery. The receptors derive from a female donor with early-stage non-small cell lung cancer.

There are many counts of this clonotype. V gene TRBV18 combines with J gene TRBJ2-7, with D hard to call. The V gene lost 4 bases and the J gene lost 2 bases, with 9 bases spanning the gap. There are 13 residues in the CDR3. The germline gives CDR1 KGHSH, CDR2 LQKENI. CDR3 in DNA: TGTGCCAGCTCACTTCGTCGACCCTACGAGCAGTACTTC. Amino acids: CASSLRRPYEQYF.

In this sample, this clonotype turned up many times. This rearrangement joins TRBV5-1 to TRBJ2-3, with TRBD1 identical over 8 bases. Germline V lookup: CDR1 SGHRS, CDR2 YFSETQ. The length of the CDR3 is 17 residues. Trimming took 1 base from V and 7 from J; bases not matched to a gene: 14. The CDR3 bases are TGCGCCAGCAGCTTGTTTCCAGTCCGGACAGGGCCAAATACGCAGTATTTT. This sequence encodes CASSLFPVRTGPNTQYF. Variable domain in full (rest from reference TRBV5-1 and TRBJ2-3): KAGVTQTPRYLIKTRGQQVTLSCSPISGHRSVSWYQQTPGQGLQFLFEYFSETQRNKGNFPGRFSGRQFSNSRSEMNVSTLELGDSALYLCASSLFPVRTGPNTQYFGPGTRLTVL.

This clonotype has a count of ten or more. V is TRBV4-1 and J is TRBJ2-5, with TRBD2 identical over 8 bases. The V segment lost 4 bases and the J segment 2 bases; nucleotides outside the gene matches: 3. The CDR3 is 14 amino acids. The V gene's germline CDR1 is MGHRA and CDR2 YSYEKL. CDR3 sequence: CASSLAGWQETQYF. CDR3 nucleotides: TGCGCCAGCAGCCTAGCGGGGTGGCAAGAGACCCAGTACTTC.

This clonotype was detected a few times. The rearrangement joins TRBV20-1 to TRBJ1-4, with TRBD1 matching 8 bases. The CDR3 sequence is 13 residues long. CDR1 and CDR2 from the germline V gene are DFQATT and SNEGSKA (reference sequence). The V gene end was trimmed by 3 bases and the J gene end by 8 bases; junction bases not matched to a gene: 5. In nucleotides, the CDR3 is TGCAGTGCTAGGGCAGGGGGCGAAGAAAAACTGTTTTTT. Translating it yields CSARAGGEEKLFF.

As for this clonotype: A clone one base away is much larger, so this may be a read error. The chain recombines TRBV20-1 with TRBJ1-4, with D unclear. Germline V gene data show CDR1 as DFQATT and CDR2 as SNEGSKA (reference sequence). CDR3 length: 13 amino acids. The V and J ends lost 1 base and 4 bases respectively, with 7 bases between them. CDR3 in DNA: TGCAGTGCTAGAGTACACAGTAATGAAAAACTGTTTTTT. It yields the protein CSARVHSNEKLFF.

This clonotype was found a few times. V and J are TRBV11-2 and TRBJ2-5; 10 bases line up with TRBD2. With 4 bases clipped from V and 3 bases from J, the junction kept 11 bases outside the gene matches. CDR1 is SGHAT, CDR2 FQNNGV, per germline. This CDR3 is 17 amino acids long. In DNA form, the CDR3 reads TGTGCCAGCAGCTCCCTTTGGGTACTAGCGGGGAAAGAGACCCAGTACTTC. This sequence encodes CASSSLWVLAGKETQYF.

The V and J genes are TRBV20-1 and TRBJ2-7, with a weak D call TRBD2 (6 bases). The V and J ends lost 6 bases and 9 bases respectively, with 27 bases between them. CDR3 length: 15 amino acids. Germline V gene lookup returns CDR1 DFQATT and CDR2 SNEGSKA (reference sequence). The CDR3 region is CSAPMPRGPQSGQYF. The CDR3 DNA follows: TGCAGTGCCCCCATGCCGCGGGGCCCCCAGAGTGGGCAGTACTTC.

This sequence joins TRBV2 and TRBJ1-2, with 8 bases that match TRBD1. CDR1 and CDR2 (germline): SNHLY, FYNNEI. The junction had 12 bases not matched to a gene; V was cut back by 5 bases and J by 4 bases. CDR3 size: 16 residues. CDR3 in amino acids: CASSKDREPFSYGYTF. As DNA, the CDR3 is TGTGCCAGCAGTAAGGACAGGGAGCCTTTCAGCTATGGCTACACCTTC.

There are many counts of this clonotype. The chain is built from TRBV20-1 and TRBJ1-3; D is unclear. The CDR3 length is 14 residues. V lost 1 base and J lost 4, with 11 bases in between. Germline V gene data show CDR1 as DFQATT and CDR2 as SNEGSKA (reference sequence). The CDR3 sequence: CSARVGRVGNTIYF. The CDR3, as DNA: TGCAGTGCTAGAGTCGGAAGGGTGGGAAACACCATATATTTT.

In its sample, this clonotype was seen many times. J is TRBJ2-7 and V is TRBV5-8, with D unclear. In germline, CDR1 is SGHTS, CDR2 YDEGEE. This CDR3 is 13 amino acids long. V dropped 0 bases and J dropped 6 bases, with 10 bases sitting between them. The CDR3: CASSLAPAREQYF. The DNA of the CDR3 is TGTGCCAGCAGCTTGGCGCCGGCGCGCGAGCAGTACTTC.

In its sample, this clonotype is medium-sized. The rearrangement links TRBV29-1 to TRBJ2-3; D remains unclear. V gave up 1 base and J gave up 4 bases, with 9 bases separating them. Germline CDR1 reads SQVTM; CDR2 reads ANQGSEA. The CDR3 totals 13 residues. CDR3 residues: CSVEVVAADTQYF. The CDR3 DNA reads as TGCAGCGTTGAAGTCGTGGCAGCAGATACGCAGTATTTT.

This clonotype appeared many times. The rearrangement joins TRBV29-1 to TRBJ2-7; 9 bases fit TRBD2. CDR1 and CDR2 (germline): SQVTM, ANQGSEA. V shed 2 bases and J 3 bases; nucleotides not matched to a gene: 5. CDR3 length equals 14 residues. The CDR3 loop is CSVESTSGSYEQYF. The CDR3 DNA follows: TGCAGCGTTGAATCGACTAGCGGTAGCTACGAGCAGTACTTC.

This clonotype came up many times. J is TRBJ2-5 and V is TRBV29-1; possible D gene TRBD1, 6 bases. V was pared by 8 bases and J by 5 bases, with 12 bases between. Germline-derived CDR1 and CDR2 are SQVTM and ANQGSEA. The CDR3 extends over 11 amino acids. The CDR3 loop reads CSFGQRETQYF. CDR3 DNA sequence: TGCAGCTTCGGACAGAGGGAGACCCAGTACTTC.

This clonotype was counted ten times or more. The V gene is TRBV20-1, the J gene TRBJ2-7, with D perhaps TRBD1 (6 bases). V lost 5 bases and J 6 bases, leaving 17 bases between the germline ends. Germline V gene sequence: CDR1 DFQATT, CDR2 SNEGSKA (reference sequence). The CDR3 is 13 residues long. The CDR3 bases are TGCAGTGCTGAAACAGGGTCGAGCGGCGAGCAGTACTTC. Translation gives CSAETGSSGEQYF.

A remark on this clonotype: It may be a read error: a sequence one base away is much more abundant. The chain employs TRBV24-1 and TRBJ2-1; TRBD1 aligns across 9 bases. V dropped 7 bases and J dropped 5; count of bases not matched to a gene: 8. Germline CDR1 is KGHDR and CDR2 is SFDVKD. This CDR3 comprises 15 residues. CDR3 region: CATRDPRQGDNEQFF. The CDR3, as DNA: TGTGCCACCAGAGATCCAAGACAGGGGGACAATGAGCAGTTCTTC.

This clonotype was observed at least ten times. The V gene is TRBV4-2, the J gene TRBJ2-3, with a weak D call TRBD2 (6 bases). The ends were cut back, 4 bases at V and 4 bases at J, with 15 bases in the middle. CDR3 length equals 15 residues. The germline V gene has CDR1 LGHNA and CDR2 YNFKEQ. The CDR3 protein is CASSRRGPSADTQYF. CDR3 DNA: TGTGCCAGCAGCCGAAGAGGCCCTAGCGCAGATACGCAGTATTTT.

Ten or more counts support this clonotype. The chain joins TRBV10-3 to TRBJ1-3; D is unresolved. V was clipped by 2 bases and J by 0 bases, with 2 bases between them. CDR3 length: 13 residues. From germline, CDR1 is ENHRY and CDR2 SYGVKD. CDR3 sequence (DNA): TGTGCCATCAGTGAGGGCTCTGGAAACACCATATATTTT. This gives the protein CAISEGSGNTIYF.

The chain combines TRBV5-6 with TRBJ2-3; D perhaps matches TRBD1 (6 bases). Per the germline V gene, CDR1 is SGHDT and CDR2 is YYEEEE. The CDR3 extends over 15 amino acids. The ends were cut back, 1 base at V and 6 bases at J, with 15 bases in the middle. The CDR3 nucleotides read TGTGCCAGCAGCTTGTTCCAGGGGACGTTTGATACGCAGTATTTT. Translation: CASSLFQGTFDTQYF.

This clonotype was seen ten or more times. The CDR3 is CSVEPQGVYGGELFF. CDR3 coding DNA: TGCAGCGTTGAGCCACAGGGTGTTTACGGCGGGGAGCTGTTTTTT. This chain joins TRBV29-1 and TRBJ2-2, with TRBD1 as a possible D gene (6 bases). This CDR3 has 15 residues. Germline V gene data show CDR1 as SQVTM and CDR2 as ANQGSEA. Trimming stripped 3 bases from V and 7 bases from J, with 18 bases between.

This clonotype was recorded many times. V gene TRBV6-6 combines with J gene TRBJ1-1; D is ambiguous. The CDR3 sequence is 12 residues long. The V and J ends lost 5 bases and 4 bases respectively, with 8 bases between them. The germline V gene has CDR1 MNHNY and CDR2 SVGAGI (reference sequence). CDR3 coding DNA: TGTGCCAGCAGTCAGATCGTCACTGAAGCTTTCTTT. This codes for CASSQIVTEAFF.

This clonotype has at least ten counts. The CDR3 region is CASSQDALSYEQYF. DNA of the CDR3: TGTGCCAGCAGCCAAGATGCACTGTCCTACGAGCAGTACTTC. The chain employs TRBV4-2 and TRBJ2-7; no clear D gene. The CDR3 contains 14 residues. The ends were cut back, 0 bases at V and 1 base at J, with 7 bases in the middle. Germline V CDR1 and CDR2: LGHNA, YNFKEQ.

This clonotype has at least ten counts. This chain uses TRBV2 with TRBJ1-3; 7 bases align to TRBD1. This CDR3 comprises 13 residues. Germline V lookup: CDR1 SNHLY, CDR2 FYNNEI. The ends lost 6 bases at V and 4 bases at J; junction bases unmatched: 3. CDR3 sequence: CASRTGPGNTIYF. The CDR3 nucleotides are TGTGCCAGCAGGACAGGGCCCGGAAACACCATATATTTT.

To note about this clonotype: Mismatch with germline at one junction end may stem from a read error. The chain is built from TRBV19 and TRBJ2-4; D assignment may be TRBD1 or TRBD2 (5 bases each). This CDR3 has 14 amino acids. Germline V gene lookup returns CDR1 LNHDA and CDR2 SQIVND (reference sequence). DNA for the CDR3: TGTGCCAGTAGTGTTCGGGACCGGTGGAACATTCGGTACTTC. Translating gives CASSVRDRWNIRYF.

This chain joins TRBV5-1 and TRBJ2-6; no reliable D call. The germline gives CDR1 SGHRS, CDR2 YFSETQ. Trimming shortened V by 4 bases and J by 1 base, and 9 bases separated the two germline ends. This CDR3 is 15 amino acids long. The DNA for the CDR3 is TGCGCCAGCAGCCCAGGAAATTCTGGGGCCAACGTCCTGACTTTC. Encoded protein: CASSPGNSGANVLTF. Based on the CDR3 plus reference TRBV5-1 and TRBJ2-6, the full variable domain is KAGVTQTPRYLIKTRGQQVTLSCSPISGHRSVSWYQQTPGQGLQFLFEYFSETQRNKGNFPGRFSGRQFSNSRSEMNVSTLELGDSALYLCASSPGNSGANVLTFGAGSRLTVL.

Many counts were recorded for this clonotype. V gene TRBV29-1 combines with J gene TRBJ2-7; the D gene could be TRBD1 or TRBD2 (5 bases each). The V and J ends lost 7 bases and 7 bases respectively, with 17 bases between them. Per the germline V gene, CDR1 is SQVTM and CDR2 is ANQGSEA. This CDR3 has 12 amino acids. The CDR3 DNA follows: TGCAGCGGCAAGAACCGGGGCACAGAGCAGTACTTC. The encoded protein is CSGKNRGTEQYF.

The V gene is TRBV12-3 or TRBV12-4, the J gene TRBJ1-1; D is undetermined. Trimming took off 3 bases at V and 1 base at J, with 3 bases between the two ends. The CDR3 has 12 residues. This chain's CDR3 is CASSFGNTEAFF. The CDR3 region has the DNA TGTGCCAGCAGTTTCGGGAACACTGAAGCTTTCTTT.

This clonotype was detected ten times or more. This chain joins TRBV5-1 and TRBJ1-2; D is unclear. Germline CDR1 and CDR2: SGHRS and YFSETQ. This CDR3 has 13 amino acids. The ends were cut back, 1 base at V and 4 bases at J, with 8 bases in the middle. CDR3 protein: CASSLTDFYGYTF. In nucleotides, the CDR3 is TGCGCCAGCAGCTTGACGGACTTCTATGGCTACACCTTC.

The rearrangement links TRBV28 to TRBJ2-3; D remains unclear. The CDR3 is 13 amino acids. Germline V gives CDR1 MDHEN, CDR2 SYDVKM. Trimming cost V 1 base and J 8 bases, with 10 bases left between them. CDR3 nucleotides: TGTGCCAGCAGTTTATCCCCACTTGGTACGCAGTATTTT. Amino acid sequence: CASSLSPLGTQYF. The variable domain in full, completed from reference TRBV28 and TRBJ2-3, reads DVKVTQSSRYLVKRTGEKVFLECVQDMDHENMFWYRQDPGLGLRLIYFSYDVKMKEKGDIPEGYSVSREKKERFSLILESASTNQTSMYLCASSLSPLGTQYFGPGTRLTVL.

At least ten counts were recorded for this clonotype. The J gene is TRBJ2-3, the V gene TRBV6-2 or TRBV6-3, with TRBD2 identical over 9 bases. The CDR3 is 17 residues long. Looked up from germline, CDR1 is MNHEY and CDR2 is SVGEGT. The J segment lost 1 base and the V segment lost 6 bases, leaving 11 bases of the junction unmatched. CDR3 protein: CASSTPRRGGGTDTQYF. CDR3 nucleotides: TGTGCCAGCAGCACGCCCCGGCGGGGGGGCGGCACAGATACGCAGTATTTT.